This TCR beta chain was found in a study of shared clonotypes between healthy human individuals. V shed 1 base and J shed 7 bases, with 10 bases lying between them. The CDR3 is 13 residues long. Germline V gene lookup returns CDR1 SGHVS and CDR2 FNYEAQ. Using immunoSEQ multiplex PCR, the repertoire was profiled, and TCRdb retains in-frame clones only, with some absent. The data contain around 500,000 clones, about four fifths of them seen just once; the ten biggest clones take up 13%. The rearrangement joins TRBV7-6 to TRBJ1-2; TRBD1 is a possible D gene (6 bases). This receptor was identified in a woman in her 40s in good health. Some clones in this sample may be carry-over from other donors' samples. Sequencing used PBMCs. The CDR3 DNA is TGTGCCAGCAGCTTAGGGGACACTTCTGGCTACACCTTC. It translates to CASSLGDTSGYTF.